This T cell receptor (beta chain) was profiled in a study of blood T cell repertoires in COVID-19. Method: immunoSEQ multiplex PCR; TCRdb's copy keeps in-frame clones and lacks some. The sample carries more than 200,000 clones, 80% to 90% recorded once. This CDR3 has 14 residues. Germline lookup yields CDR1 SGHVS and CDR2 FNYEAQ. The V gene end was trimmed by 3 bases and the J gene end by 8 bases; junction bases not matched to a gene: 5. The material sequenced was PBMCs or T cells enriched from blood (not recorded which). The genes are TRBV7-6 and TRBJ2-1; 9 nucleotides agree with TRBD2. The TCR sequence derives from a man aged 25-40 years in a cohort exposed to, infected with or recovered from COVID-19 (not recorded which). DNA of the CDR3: TGTGCCAGCAGCTTCCGGCGGGAGGGCCATGAGCAGTTCTTC. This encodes CASSFRREGHEQFF.